This entry lists 13 T cell receptor beta chains sequenced from one sample in a study of beta chain features in type 1 diabetes. Expressed TCRB transcripts got sequenced, as all isolated RNA was reverse transcribed. Generated by immunoSEQ multiplex PCR, the TCRdb table keeps only in-frame clones and is missing some. The sample has 110,000 to 150,000 clones, about 9.7% seen once. The sequenced material came from central memory CD4+ T cells from blood. Receptors were obtained from a woman in her thirties or forties in good health.

The CDR3 nucleotides are TGTGCCAGCAGTCCTCAGGGAGAGACCCAGTACTTC. Translated, it gives CASSPQGETQYF. V gene TRBV7-2 combines with J gene TRBJ2-5; TRBD1 is a possible D gene (5 bases). Germline V gene lookup returns CDR1 SGHTA and CDR2 FQGNSA. V lost 6 bases, J lost 4 bases, and 9 bases lay in between. This CDR3 has 12 amino acids.

This clone has a handful of counts. The CDR3 spells CASSSRAGGRGNYEQFF. The CDR3 bases are TGCGCCAGCAGCTCACGGGCGGGGGGACGGGGTAACTATGAGCAGTTCTTC. The chain uses TRBV5-1 and TRBJ2-1; 8 positions match TRBD2. The V gene end was trimmed by 3 bases and the J gene end by 8 bases; junction bases not matched to a gene: 16. This CDR3 has 17 residues. CDR1 and CDR2 (germline): SGHRS, YFSETQ.

This chain connects TRBV11-2 to TRBJ1-1, with a tentative D call TRBD1 (6 bases). Looked up from germline, CDR1 is SGHAT and CDR2 is FQNNGV. This CDR3 contains 12 residues. Trimming cost V 5 bases and J 5 bases, with 9 bases left between them. The CDR3 DNA is TGTGCCAGCAGCCCGAGGGGGACTGAAGCTTTCTTT. This codes for CASSPRGTEAFF.

This clone was seen only a few times. V gene TRBV27 combines with J gene TRBJ1-1; perhaps TRBD1 as D (5 bases). V was pared by 0 bases and J by 1 base, with 9 bases between. The CDR3 has 15 amino acids. Germline CDR1 reads MNHEY; CDR2 reads SMNVEV (reference sequence). CDR3 amino acids: CASSLSGRKNTEAFF. In nucleotides, the CDR3 is TGTGCCAGCAGTTTATCGGGGCGGAAGAACACTGAAGCTTTCTTT.

Only a few counts were recorded for this clone. The sample carries other DNA sequences with the same CDR3. J is TRBJ2-5 and V is TRBV10-2; 7 bases agree with TRBD1. Germline CDR1 is WSHSY and CDR2 is SAAADI. The CDR3 length is 13 residues. V shed 9 bases and J 3 bases; nucleotides not matched to a gene: 7. The CDR3 DNA sequence: TGCGCCAGTAGCCGGGACAGAGAAGAGACCCAGTACTTC. Its translation is CASSRDREETQYF.

This clone has only a few counts. The chain combines TRBV7-2 with TRBJ1-3; 11 positions agree with TRBD1. The CDR3 extends over 17 amino acids. V dropped 4 bases and J dropped 1; count of bases not matched to a gene: 6. CDR1 is SGHTA, CDR2 FQGNSA, per germline. CDR3 DNA sequence: TGTGCCAGCAGCTCCCCCGGGACAGGGGGTTCTGGAAACACCATATATTTT. Protein: CASSSPGTGGSGNTIYF.

This clone came up many times. The chain uses TRBV29-1 and TRBJ1-1, with a possible D match to TRBD1 (5 bases). The CDR3 is made up of 12 amino acids. Germline loops: CDR1 SQVTM, CDR2 ANQGSEA. V was cut by 6 bases and J by 10 bases, with 18 bases left in between. The DNA of the CDR3 is TGCAGCGTAACGCGGGACCAACAGCTAGCTTTCTTT. This gives the protein CSVTRDQQLAFF.

V gene TRBV11-2 combines with J gene TRBJ2-3; D ambiguous. Trimming pared 5 bases from V and 4 bases from J, leaving 13 bases between. The CDR3 has 14 amino acids. CDR1 is SGHAT and CDR2 is FQNNGV in the germline V gene. CDR3 residues: CASSLTRSSDTQYF. The CDR3 coding sequence is TGTGCCAGCAGCCTTACACGGAGTTCAGATACGCAGTATTTT.

The gene calls are TRBV7-2 and TRBJ1-4; a weak D match, TRBD1 (6 bases). V was clipped by 1 base and J by 8 bases, with 14 bases between them. CDR1 and CDR2 (germline): SGHTA, FQGNSA. CDR3 length: 15 amino acids. The CDR3 DNA reads as TGTGCCAGCAGCTTAGACGGGACAAGCGGCGAAAAACTGTTTTTT. Residues: CASSLDGTSGEKLFF.

This chain links TRBV7-2 with TRBJ1-2, with 9 positions matching TRBD1. V was pared by 5 bases and J by 3 bases, with 7 bases of the junction left unmatched. The CDR3 consists of 15 residues. The germline V gene has CDR1 SGHTA and CDR2 FQGNSA. The CDR3 is CASSPGQGKYYGYTF. The CDR3 coding sequence is TGTGCCAGCAGCCCCGGACAGGGGAAATACTATGGCTACACCTTC.

This clone was detected only a few times. The chain combines TRBV7-8 with TRBJ2-7; the match to TRBD1 covers 7 bases. This CDR3 has 16 residues. Germline CDR1 is SGHVS and CDR2 is FQNEAQ. V lost 2 bases to trimming and J lost 1 base; unmatched junction nucleotides: 8. CDR3 sequence (DNA): TGTGCCAGCAGCTTACGCCGGGACAGAGTTTCCTACGAGCAGTACTTC. Amino acids: CASSLRRDRVSYEQYF.

In its sample, this clone was seen a few times. The chain is built from TRBV7-2 and TRBJ2-2, with TRBD2 identical over 11 bases. Germline CDR1 is SGHTA and CDR2 is FQGNSA. The ends lost 5 bases at V and 6 bases at J; junction bases unmatched: 11. The CDR3 is made up of 17 amino acids. CDR3: CASSPHQLAGGSGELFF. The CDR3 DNA reads as TGTGCCAGCAGCCCCCACCAGCTAGCGGGGGGTTCCGGGGAGCTGTTTTTT.

This clone was observed a few times. The rearrangement joins TRBV6-1 to TRBJ2-7, with TRBD2 identical over 8 bases. With V trimmed by 11 bases and J by 3 bases, 6 bases remained unmatched. The CDR3 runs to 12 residues. Germline V CDR1 and CDR2: MNHNS, SASEGT. The CDR3 reads CAGGLARYEQYF. The CDR3, as DNA: TGTGCCGGAGGACTAGCACGCTACGAGCAGTACTTC.